This TCR beta chain appears in the sequencing data of a study of T cell responses to AZD1222 COVID-19 vaccine. Study at large: Second-dose intervals near 4 or 12 weeks were combined. Findings and caveats of the study: Seropositive AZD1222 recipients at baseline numbered only five to seven.

Profiling relied on immunoSEQ multiplex PCR, and the TCRdb table lists in-frame clones only, not all of them. Of about 120,000 clones detected, 85% to 90% appear once; the ten largest clones hold approximately 20%. The CDR3 loop spans 16 amino acids. V lost 0 bases and J lost 1, with 12 bases in between. Germline V gives CDR1 SGHRS, CDR2 YFSETQ. This clone occurred a few times. The target antigen is unknown. The sequence was collected from an adult in good health. The starting material was peripheral blood, obtained on day 0 of AZD1222 vaccination. The rearrangement links TRBV5-1 to TRBJ2-3; D is perhaps TRBD1 (5 bases). CDR3 nucleotide sequence: TGCGCCAGCAGCTTGGAGGTTGGGGCCGGCACAGATACGCAGTATTTT. This codes for CASSLEVGAGTDTQYF.